The 21 T cell receptor beta chains below were found in one sample sequenced in a study of response to subunit inactivated influenza vaccine. TCRdb re-called the RT-PCR reads through MiXCR, storing one row per CDR3 protein. The sample contains about 530,000 distinct CDR3 sequences, over 9.5% of which appear only once. The specimen comprised PBMCs from blood, sampled on the day of vaccination. The receptors come from a man in his fifties who received an inactivated influenza vaccine.

V gene TRBV4-1 combines with J gene TRBJ1-4; D ambiguous. The V gene's germline CDR1 is MGHRA and CDR2 YSYEKL. The CDR3 totals 15 residues. The V end lost 1 base, the J end lost 2 bases, and 8 bases lay between the germline ends. The CDR3 nucleotides read TGCGCCAGCAGCCAAGTTACCCAGACTAATGAAAAACTGTTTTTT. This sequence encodes CASSQVTQTNEKLFF.

A few counts support this clonotype. V is TRBV25-1 and J is TRBJ1-6; unclear D gene. Trimming shortened V by 2 bases and J by 5 bases, and 7 bases separated the two germline ends. Germline V lookup: CDR1 MGHDK, CDR2 SYGVNS. The CDR3 covers 14 residues. The CDR3 coding sequence is TGTGCCAGCAGTGAACGGTATAATAATTCACCCCTCCACTTT. Its translation: CASSERYNNSPLHF.

The chain carries TRBV5-1 and TRBJ2-7; perhaps TRBD2 as D (5 bases). Germline values: CDR1 SGHRS, CDR2 YFSETQ. The CDR3 runs to 13 residues. V lost 0 bases to trimming and J lost 6 bases, with 10 bases between them. CDR3 amino acids: CASSLVRGLEQYF. CDR3 sequence (DNA): TGCGCCAGCAGCTTGGTACGGGGTCTCGAGCAGTACTTC.

V and J are TRBV5-6 and TRBJ2-3; TRBD2 agrees at 8 bases. Germline loops: CDR1 SGHDT, CDR2 YYEEEE. V gave up 6 bases and J gave up 4 bases; unmatched junction bases: 4. The CDR3 covers 13 residues. CDR3 coding DNA: TGTGCCAGCACCCGGGGGGGGGCAGATACGCAGTATTTT. Its translation: CASTRGGADTQYF.

The chain joins TRBV20-1 to TRBJ2-3; D ambiguous. The CDR3 totals 13 residues. V gave up 5 bases and J gave up 5 bases, with 14 bases separating them. The germline V gene encodes CDR1 DFQATT and CDR2 SNEGSKA (reference sequence). The CDR3 DNA reads TGCAGTGCTCGGACGGTCGGAGTAGATACGCAGTATTTT. It yields the protein CSARTVGVDTQYF.

This clonotype was recorded a few times. V and J are TRBV7-9 and TRBJ2-1, with TRBD1 matching over 8 bases. The CDR3 spans 13 residues. CDR1 SEHNR and CDR2 FQNEAQ come from the germline V gene (reference sequence). The trim removed 5 bases at V and 8 bases at J, leaving 5 bases unmatched. The DNA of the CDR3 is TGTGCCAGCAGCCAACAGGGGGGAGATGAGCAGTTCTTC. Translating gives CASSQQGGDEQFF.

In its sample, this clonotype was seen a few times. The J gene is TRBJ2-2, the V gene TRBV24-1; no clear D. Trimming removed 5 bases at V and 1 base at J, with 13 bases between. The CDR3 runs to 16 residues. The germline V gene has CDR1 KGHDR and CDR2 SFDVKD. DNA of the CDR3: TGTGCCACCAGTGCCGAAGGCTCCCGGAACACCGGGGAGCTGTTTTTT. Translation: CATSAEGSRNTGELFF.

This clonotype has a handful of counts. The chain employs TRBV28 and TRBJ1-4; 8 bases map to TRBD1. V gave up 6 bases and J gave up 7 bases; unmatched junction bases: 10. This CDR3 is 15 amino acids long. CDR1 and CDR2 (germline): MDHEN, SYDVKM. As DNA, the CDR3 is TGTGCCAGCAGCTCCGGGACAGGTGGTATTGAAAAACTGTTTTTT. It translates to CASSSGTGGIEKLFF. The variable domain in full, completed from reference TRBV28 and TRBJ1-4, reads DVKVTQSSRYLVKRTGEKVFLECVQDMDHENMFWYRQDPGLGLRLIYFSYDVKMKEKGDIPEGYSVSREKKERFSLILESASTNQTSMYLCASSSGTGGIEKLFFGSGTQLSVL.

CDR3 DNA sequence: TGCAGCGTAGCCGCATTTGGGGTGGACAAAAACATTCAGTACTTC. Protein product: CSVAAFGVDKNIQYF. The V call is TRBV29-1, the J call TRBJ2-4; D remains ambiguous. Germline V CDR1 and CDR2: SQVTM, ANQGSEA. This CDR3 has 15 residues. V lost 6 bases, J lost 3 bases, and 18 bases lay in between.

The chain employs TRBV5-1 and TRBJ2-5; perhaps TRBD1 as D (6 bases). Per the germline V gene, CDR1 is SGHRS and CDR2 is YFSETQ. The V gene lost 4 bases and the J gene lost 7 bases, with 17 bases spanning the gap. CDR3 length: 14 residues. The DNA of the CDR3 is TGCGCCAGCAGCGAAGGGACACAAGGTCTGACCCAGTACTTC. Its protein product is CASSEGTQGLTQYF.

In this sample, this clonotype turned up a few times. This chain links TRBV5-4 with TRBJ1-2, with TRBD1 matching 7 bases. Per germline, CDR1 SGHNT and CDR2 YYREEE (reference sequence). J gave up 8 bases and V 3 bases, and 13 bases lay outside the gene matches. The CDR3 covers 15 residues. The CDR3 loop is CASSWDLQGTYGYTF. CDR3 nucleotide sequence: TGTGCCAGCAGCTGGGATCTACAGGGGACGTACGGCTACACCTTC.

The rearrangement uses TRBV7-9 and TRBJ2-7; D not resolved. CDR3 length equals 14 residues. Germline CDR1 and CDR2: SEHNR and FQNEAQ (reference sequence). V was cut by 1 base and J by 5 bases, with 12 bases left in between. CDR3 DNA sequence: TGTGCCAGCAGCTTAGGGATTAGGGATCACGAGCAGTACTTC. Translating gives CASSLGIRDHEQYF. The full variable domain, with the rest looked up from reference TRBV7-9 and TRBJ2-7, is DTGVSQNPRHKITKRGQNVTFRCDPISEHNRLYWYRQTLGQGPEFLTYFQNEAQLEKSRLLSDRFSAERPKGSFSTLEIQRTEQGDSAMYLCASSLGIRDHEQYFGPGTRLTVT.

V is TRBV28 and J is TRBJ2-7; D call uncertain. Trimming took 6 bases from V and 3 from J, leaving 12 bases between them. CDR3 length equals 13 residues. Per the germline V gene, CDR1 is MDHEN and CDR2 is SYDVKM. CDR3 amino acids: CASSPPPGYEQYF. In nucleotides, the CDR3 is TGTGCCAGCAGCCCTCCCCCGGGCTACGAGCAGTACTTC.

This clonotype was found a few times. J is TRBJ2-7 and V is TRBV20-1, with 7 bases that match TRBD1. There are 12 residues in the CDR3. The V gene's germline CDR1 is DFQATT and CDR2 SNEGSKA (reference sequence). This CDR3 reads CSTGTATYEQYF. The CDR3, as DNA: TGCAGCACCGGGACAGCGACCTACGAGCAGTACTTC.

This clonotype has ten or more counts. The chain carries TRBV4-2 and TRBJ1-6; possibly TRBD1 for D (5 bases). Trimming removed 0 bases at V and 0 bases at J, with 9 bases between. This CDR3 is 17 amino acids long. Per the germline V gene, CDR1 is LGHNA and CDR2 is YNFKEQ. The CDR3 loop reads CASSQDRRGSYNSPLHF. CDR3 bases: TGTGCCAGCAGCCAAGATAGGAGGGGCTCCTATAATTCACCCCTCCACTTT.

This clonotype has more than one count but fewer than ten. The chain links TRBV27 to TRBJ1-6; D gene uncertain. The V and J ends lost 3 bases and 6 bases respectively, with 9 bases between them. Germline loops: CDR1 MNHEY, CDR2 SMNVEV (reference sequence). This CDR3 spans 14 amino acids. The CDR3 coding sequence is TGTGCCAGCAGTTTGGGAATTTCTAATTCACCCCTCCACTTT. Its translation is CASSLGISNSPLHF.

The chain combines TRBV4-3 with TRBJ2-7; D perhaps matches TRBD2 (5 bases). Looked up from germline, CDR1 is LGHNA and CDR2 is YSLEER. With 0 bases removed from V and 3 bases from J, the gap between germline ends came to 9 bases. The CDR3 contains 14 residues. The CDR3 region is CASSQDWRYYEQYF. The DNA for the CDR3 is TGCGCCAGCAGCCAAGATTGGAGGTACTACGAGCAGTACTTC.

This clonotype was counted a few times. V gene TRBV6-1 combines with J gene TRBJ2-3, with 8 bases identical to TRBD2. The V segment lost 6 bases and the J segment 2 bases; nucleotides outside the gene matches: 4. Germline CDR1 and CDR2: MNHNS and SASEGT. The CDR3 is 14 amino acids. DNA of the CDR3: TGTGCCAGCAGGGCGGGGGGATACACAGATACGCAGTATTTT. This sequence encodes CASRAGGYTDTQYF.

This sequence joins TRBV9 and TRBJ2-4; D is uncertain. The CDR3 has 16 residues. The germline V and J ends were trimmed by 0 bases and 2 bases, with 12 bases remaining between them. Germline V gives CDR1 SGDLS, CDR2 YYNGEE. CDR3 DNA sequence: TGTGCCAGCAGCGTAGAAGGTGGACCTACCAAAAACATTCAGTACTTC. Its translation: CASSVEGGPTKNIQYF. The whole variable domain, remainder taken from reference TRBV9 and TRBJ2-4, is DSGVTQTPKHLITATGQRVTLRCSPRSGDLSVYWYQQSLDQGLQFLIQYYNGEERAKGNILERFSAQQFPDLHSELNLSSLELGDSALYFCASSVEGGPTKNIQYFGAGTRLSVL.

The chain links TRBV7-9 to TRBJ2-1; maybe TRBD2 (5 bases). The V gene's germline CDR1 is SEHNR and CDR2 FQNEAQ (reference sequence). Trimming removed 5 bases from V and 7 bases from J, with 18 bases in between. CDR3 length equals 15 residues. CDR3 loop: CASSSGLTQHNEQFF. The CDR3 nucleotides are TGTGCCAGCAGCAGCGGACTCACACAGCATAATGAGCAGTTCTTC.

The chain has TRBV25-1 and TRBJ2-1, with D perhaps TRBD1 (6 bases). V lost 10 bases and J 4 bases, leaving 17 bases between the germline ends. The CDR3 consists of 14 residues. Germline CDR1 and CDR2: MGHDK and SYGVNS. CDR3 sequence (DNA): TGTGCCACAAGCGTCCGGGACAATTACAATGAGCAGTTCTTC. This codes for CATSVRDNYNEQFF. The full variable domain, with the rest looked up from reference TRBV25-1 and TRBJ2-1, is EADIYQTPRYLVIGTGKKITLECSQTMGHDKMYWYQQDPGMELHLIHYSYGVNSTEKGDLSSESTVSRIRTEHFPLTLESARPSHTSQYLCATSVRDNYNEQFFGPGTRLTVL.